These 23 T cell receptor beta chains were all obtained from the same sample, sequenced in a study of breast tumors, draining lymph nodes, adjacent tissues. Samples came from axillary lymph nodes draining the breast cancer. Via MiXCR, TCRdb re-called the multiplex PCR reads, giving one row per CDR3 protein. The sample lists 200,000 to 300,000 distinct CDR3 sequences; 30% were seen once. The sequencing sample was made of axillary lymph node tissue. The receptors were gathered from a female donor with breast cancer. Some clones in this sample may be carry-over from other donors' samples.

This clonotype occurred many times. This chain uses TRBV5-5 with TRBJ2-7, with D perhaps matching TRBD2 (6 bases). The CDR3 length is 15 residues. The V end lost 0 bases, the J end lost 9 bases, and 19 bases lay between the germline ends. Germline V gene sequence: CDR1 SGHKS, CDR2 YYEKEE (reference sequence). CDR3 region: CASSLVEGEVGGQYF. The CDR3 DNA is TGTGCCAGCAGCTTGGTGGAAGGGGAGGTGGGTGGGCAGTACTTC.

The CDR3 reads CASSGGLAIYF. CDR3 coding DNA: TGTGCCAGCAGCGGTGGACTAGCCATATATTTT. The rearrangement uses TRBV6-1 and TRBJ1-3; D ambiguous. Germline V gives CDR1 MNHNS, CDR2 SASEGT. V lost 6 bases and J lost 11, with 11 bases in between. CDR3 length: 11 amino acids.

This clonotype occurred many times. The rearrangement links TRBV2 to TRBJ2-7; tentatively, D is TRBD1 or TRBD2 (5 bases each). CDR3 size: 15 residues. In germline, CDR1 is SNHLY, CDR2 FYNNEI. V gave up 8 bases and J gave up 4 bases, with 21 bases separating them. In nucleotides, the CDR3 is TGTGCCAGCTGGGTTGGGACGGGAAAATATTACGAGCAGTACTTC. Its protein product is CASWVGTGKYYEQYF.

This clonotype was observed at least ten times. The chain links TRBV4-3 to TRBJ2-2, with TRBD2 as a possible D gene (5 bases). This CDR3 is built from 18 residues. CDR1 is LGHNA and CDR2 is YSLEER in the germline V gene. Trimming stripped 2 bases from V and 5 bases from J, with 21 bases between. The chain's CDR3 is CASSQQNGLRYRTGELFF. CDR3 DNA sequence: TGCGCCAGCAGCCAACAAAATGGACTTCGGTACAGAACCGGGGAGCTGTTTTTT.

This clonotype has only one observation. A much larger clonotype is one base distant, so this may be a read error. This chain uses TRBV6-5 with TRBJ2-7; no reliable D call. The CDR3 has 14 residues. From germline, CDR1 is MNHEY and CDR2 SVGAGI. The CDR3, as DNA: TGTGCCAGCACCCCGACAAGGAGCTCCTACGAGCGGTACTTC. It is translated as CASTPTRSSYERYF.

The chain carries TRBV28 and TRBJ1-2; 10 bases fit TRBD1. Germline V lookup: CDR1 MDHEN, CDR2 SYDVKM. The CDR3 has 16 amino acids. The V and J ends lost 7 bases and 7 bases, in that order; junction bases with no gene match: 15. The CDR3 spells CASTSPGGRTGGGYTF. The CDR3 DNA reads TGTGCCAGCACTTCCCCGGGGGGCAGGACAGGGGGTGGCTACACCTTC.

This clonotype turned up a few times. The chain joins TRBV6-1 to TRBJ2-7; 8 bases agree with TRBD1. The CDR3 extends over 15 amino acids. V was clipped by 2 bases and J by 5 bases; unmatched bases: 8. Germline loops: CDR1 MNHNS, CDR2 SASEGT. CDR3 region: CASSETQGANHEQYF. The DNA for the CDR3 is TGTGCCAGCAGTGAAACCCAGGGGGCCAACCACGAGCAGTACTTC.

Regarding this clonotype: A much larger clone is a single base away; this may be a read error. The chain has TRBV6-4 and TRBJ2-5; D may be TRBD1 (5 bases). This CDR3 has 13 amino acids. Germline V gives CDR1 MRHNA, CDR2 SNTAGT. The CDR3 coding sequence is TGTGCCAGCAGTCACTCCGATCAGGGGACCCAGTACTTC. Translation gives CASSHSDQGTQYF.

This clonotype was recorded only once. This may come from a read error, since a much larger clone is one base off. The chain links TRBV7-6 to TRBJ2-1, with TRBD2 matching 13 bases. Germline V gives CDR1 SGHVS, CDR2 FNYEAQ. The CDR3 is made up of 15 amino acids. V lost 7 bases and J lost 4; bases outside the gene matches: 4. Here the CDR3 DNA reads TGTGCCAGCAACTCACTAGCGGGAGGGTACAATGAGCAGTTCTTC. This gives the protein CASNSLAGGYNEQFF.

Comment on this clonotype: Since no conserved phenylalanine or tryptophan closes the CDR3, a read error is the likely cause. This chain connects TRBV18 to TRBJ2-1; no clear D. This CDR3 has 12 residues. Per germline, CDR1 KGHSH and CDR2 LQKENI. Trimming took off 6 bases at V and 7 bases at J, with 10 bases between the two ends. The CDR3 DNA is TGTGCCAGCTCCACCGACGGTAATGAGCAGTTCCTC. It translates to CASSTDGNEQFL.

This clonotype was observed many times. This sequence joins TRBV20-1 and TRBJ2-1; unclear D gene. The ends were cut back, 6 bases at V and 0 bases at J, with 15 bases in the middle. This CDR3 is 15 amino acids long. The germline V gene has CDR1 DFQATT and CDR2 SNEGSKA (reference sequence). The CDR3 DNA reads as TGCAGTGCCCCTCTCGGGCTTAGCTCCTACAATGAGCAGTTCTTC. Its protein is CSAPLGLSSYNEQFF.

The table lists this clonotype with a count of one. Given a much more abundant clone one base away, this may be a read error. This chain connects TRBV7-2 to TRBJ2-2, with D tentatively TRBD2 (5 bases). This CDR3 contains 15 residues. From germline, CDR1 is SGHTA and CDR2 FQGNSA. The CDR3 nucleotides are TGTGCCAGCAGCCCCTCATCGGGGTTCACCGGGGAGCCGTTTTTT. It is translated as CASSPSSGFTGEPFF.

This clonotype was counted at least ten times. The chain employs TRBV5-4 and TRBJ2-5, with D possibly matching TRBD2 (7 bases). Per germline, CDR1 SGHNT and CDR2 YYREEE (reference sequence). V lost 0 bases to trimming and J lost 1 base, with 13 bases between them. This CDR3 has 16 residues. The CDR3 here is CASSLERGRVQETQYF. The CDR3 DNA is TGTGCCAGCAGCTTGGAGAGGGGGAGGGTCCAAGAGACCCAGTACTTC.

This clonotype was counted many times. V usage is TRBV5-5 and J usage is TRBJ2-1; TRBD2 agrees at 10 bases. Germline V lookup: CDR1 SGHKS, CDR2 YYEKEE (reference sequence). This CDR3 contains 16 residues. Losses at the gene ends were 3 bases for V and 8 bases for J; bases not matched to a gene: 11. Here the CDR3 DNA reads TGTGCCAGCAGCTCCGCCACTAGCGGGACGACCTATGAGCAGTTCTTC. It encodes CASSSATSGTTYEQFF.

The V call is TRBV7-6, the J call TRBJ1-6; no firm D call. V was cut by 2 bases and J by 13 bases, with 18 bases left in between. Germline CDR1 is SGHVS and CDR2 is FNYEAQ. The CDR3 loop spans 15 amino acids. CDR3 sequence reads: CASSLIEGNNQPLHF. In DNA form, the CDR3 reads TGTGCCAGCAGCTTAATTGAGGGCAACAATCAGCCCCTCCACTTT. Supplemented by reference TRBV7-6 and TRBJ1-6, the full variable domain reads GAGVSQSPRYKVTKRGQDVALRCDPISGHVSLYWYRQALGQGPEFLTYFNYEAQQDKSGLPNDRFSAERPEGSISTLTIQRTEQRDSAMYRCASSLIEGNNQPLHFGNGTRLTVT.

Only a few counts were recorded for this clonotype. The genes are TRBV11-3 and TRBJ2-7, with TRBD2 matching 10 bases. This CDR3 is built from 15 residues. Germline V gene sequence: CDR1 SGHNT, CDR2 YENEEA. V lost 8 bases and J lost 2; bases outside the gene matches: 9. The CDR3 is CASAQTSGSPYEQYF. DNA of the CDR3: TGTGCCAGCGCCCAGACTAGCGGGTCCCCCTACGAGCAGTACTTC.

The rearrangement links TRBV24-1 to TRBJ2-5, with 7 bases aligning to TRBD1. CDR1 is KGHDR, CDR2 SFDVKD, per germline. J lost 5 bases, V lost 7 bases, and 9 bases had no gene match. This CDR3 is 14 amino acids long. CDR3 residues: CATSNPGTEETQYF. The CDR3 DNA sequence: TGTGCCACCAGCAATCCGGGGACAGAGGAGACCCAGTACTTC.

The V call is TRBV6-5, the J call TRBJ2-3, with D perhaps matching TRBD2 (5 bases). The germline V and J ends were trimmed by 7 bases and 3 bases, with 8 bases remaining between them. The CDR3 is made up of 12 amino acids. Germline V gives CDR1 MNHEY, CDR2 SVGAGI. The CDR3, as DNA: TGTGCCAGCACCCGCGGGACAGATACGCAGTATTTT. Amino acids: CASTRGTDTQYF.

The chain has TRBV7-9 and TRBJ1-5; TRBD1 matches at 7 bases. The CDR3 is made up of 18 amino acids. Germline V gene data show CDR1 as SEHNR and CDR2 as FQNEAQ (reference sequence). The J segment lost 7 bases and the V segment lost 2 bases, leaving 17 bases of the junction unmatched. The CDR3 here is CASSLRQGVFRNEQPQHF. CDR3 DNA sequence: TGTGCCAGCAGCTTAAGACAGGGCGTTTTCAGGAATGAGCAGCCCCAGCATTTT.

This clonotype occurred many times. This chain uses TRBV20-1 with TRBJ2-3; 10 bases align to TRBD2. Germline V lookup: CDR1 DFQATT, CDR2 SNEGSKA (reference sequence). This CDR3 has 14 residues. J was trimmed by 3 bases and V by 5 bases; bases with no gene match: 5. CDR3 bases: TGCAGTGCTTTGACTAGCGGGTGGACAGATACGCAGTATTTT. Translating gives CSALTSGWTDTQYF.

At least ten counts were recorded for this clonotype. In nucleotides, the CDR3 is TGTGCCAGCAGCCCGTCTCACGGGACTAGCGGGAAAGAGACCCAGTACTTC. The encoded protein is CASSPSHGTSGKETQYF. The rearrangement links TRBV5-6 to TRBJ2-5; TRBD2 aligns across 13 bases. Germline trimming cut 4 bases from V and 3 bases from J; bases unmatched to any gene: 9. The CDR3 extends over 17 amino acids. Germline V lookup: CDR1 SGHDT, CDR2 YYEEEE.

V is TRBV30 and J is TRBJ1-2; the D is unclear. Germline V lookup: CDR1 GTSNPN, CDR2 SVGIG (reference sequence). This CDR3 is built from 10 residues. The ends were cut back, 3 bases at V and 13 bases at J, with 12 bases in the middle. In DNA form, the CDR3 reads TGTGCCTGGAGGGGATCGGCTTTCACCTTC. Residues: CAWRGSAFTF.

This clonotype was seen a few times. The V call is TRBV27, the J call TRBJ2-3; TRBD2 matches at 10 bases. V shed 7 bases, J shed 0 bases, and the junction held 4 bases outside the gene matches. This CDR3 is 15 amino acids long. Looked up from germline, CDR1 is MNHEY and CDR2 is SMNVEV (reference sequence). The CDR3 spells CASTVSGRSTDTQYF. DNA of the CDR3: TGTGCCAGCACCGTTAGCGGGAGGAGCACAGATACGCAGTATTTT.